The source of this TCR beta chain is a study of T-cell reconstitution after alpha-beta-depleted transplantation in children. The study's findings and limits: Reports say that about two months after transplant, the alpha-beta T cells came out of several hundred graft clones that had expanded.

Germline values: CDR1 DFQATT, CDR2 SNEGSKA (reference sequence). V was cut by 3 bases and J by 6 bases, with 6 bases left in between. The CDR3 spans 11 residues. Unique molecular identifiers were used to barcode this TCRbeta library. Via MiXCR, TCRdb re-called the PCR reads, giving one row per CDR3 protein. Of 150,000 to 200,000 distinct CDR3 sequences in the sample, over 8.5% are singletons; the top ten hold about 13%. In its sample, this clonotype was seen many times. Its antigen is still unknown. The chain joins TRBV20-1 to TRBJ2-1; possibly TRBD2 for D (6 bases). The receptor's source is a boy younger than 10 with acute myeloid leukemia, due to receive a stem cell transplant. The sequencing here drew on PBMCs, taken before TCRalphabeta/CD19-depleted stem cell transplant. The CDR3 protein is CSASGSNEQFF. Written as DNA, the CDR3 is TGCAGTGCTAGCGGGAGCAATGAGCAGTTCTTC.